A single sample gave rise to the 15 T cell receptor beta chains below, sequenced in a study of blood T cell repertoires in COVID-19. Assay used: immunoSEQ multiplex PCR; TCRdb lists only in-frame clones, some missing. The table lists roughly 84,000 clones, approximately 80% of them singletons. The specimen sequenced was peripheral blood. The receptors shown here come from a man aged 80 or over with active or convalescent COVID-19.

The V call is TRBV5-4, the J call TRBJ1-5, with D perhaps matching TRBD1 (6 bases). The ends were cut back, 10 bases at V and 11 bases at J, with 28 bases in the middle. The CDR3 totals 15 residues. Germline CDR1 reads SGHNT; CDR2 reads YYREEE (reference sequence). The CDR3 DNA reads TGTGCCGGAACTGGACAGTACCTAGGGGTAGTGTCCCAGCATTTT. It yields the protein CAGTGQYLGVVSQHF. The full variable domain, its missing parts supplied by reference TRBV5-4 and TRBJ1-5, is ETGVTQSPTHLIKTRGQQVTLRCSSQSGHNTVSWYQQALGQGPQFIFQYYREEENGRGNFPPRFSGLQFPNYSSELNVNALELDDSALYLCAGTGQYLGVVSQHFGDGTRLSIL.

This clone has only one observation. The junction and the germline gene differ at one end; a read error may be behind it. The chain uses TRBV30 and TRBJ1-4; D not resolved. In germline, CDR1 is GTSNPN, CDR2 SVGIG (reference sequence). The CDR3 is 12 amino acids. The CDR3 sequence is CALVEARRPTIF. In DNA, the CDR3 is TGTGCCTTGGTGGAGGCCCGTCGGCCTACGATCTTT.

This chain links TRBV30 with TRBJ2-7, with TRBD1 identical over 8 bases. V lost 4 bases, J lost 0 bases, and 5 bases stayed unmatched. CDR1 GTSNPN and CDR2 SVGIG come from the germline V gene (reference sequence). The CDR3 consists of 14 residues. The CDR3 coding sequence is TGTGCCTGGAAGGGACAGGACCTCTCCTACGAGCAGTACGTC. It encodes CAWKGQDLSYEQYV.

The J gene is TRBJ2-5, the V gene TRBV9; D is possibly TRBD1 (5 bases). V was trimmed by 0 bases and J by 1 base, leaving 10 bases between them. Germline values: CDR1 SGDLS, CDR2 YYNGEE. This CDR3 comprises 15 residues. In DNA, the CDR3 is TGTGCCAGCAGCGTAGGGGCAGGGCCCCAAGAGACCCAGTACTTC. It is translated as CASSVGAGPQETQYF.

This clone was recorded only once. The chain employs TRBV7-8 and TRBJ2-5; 8 positions agree with TRBD1. CDR1 and CDR2 from the germline V gene are SGHVS and FQNEAQ. V lost 5 bases and J lost 2; bases outside the gene matches: 4. The CDR3 is made up of 14 amino acids. This CDR3 reads CASSQDRGQETQYF. The CDR3 DNA reads as TGTGCCAGCAGCCAAGACAGGGGTCAAGAGACCCAGTACTTC.

The chain links TRBV6-5 to TRBJ1-2, with D maybe TRBD1 (5 bases). This CDR3 spans 12 amino acids. V was trimmed by 9 bases and J by 7 bases, leaving 15 bases between them. Germline-derived CDR1 and CDR2 are MNHEY and SVGAGI. The CDR3 here is CASQGVDGGYTF. DNA for the CDR3: TGTGCCAGTCAGGGCGTGGACGGTGGCTACACCTTC.

V gene TRBV19 combines with J gene TRBJ2-5; TRBD1 is a possible D gene (5 bases). Trimming stripped 3 bases from V and 2 bases from J, with 13 bases between. The CDR3 contains 15 residues. Germline assignment: CDR1 LNHDA and CDR2 SQIVND (reference sequence). The CDR3 loop is CASSIRQGYQETQYF. The CDR3 bases are TGTGCCAGTAGTATCCGGCAGGGCTATCAAGAGACCCAGTACTTC.

This clone was observed once. The germline gene is not matched at one end of the junction; a read error may be the cause. The chain recombines TRBV2 with TRBJ1-1; a possible D gene is TRBD1 (6 bases). The CDR3 sequence is 11 residues long. CDR1 and CDR2 from the germline V gene are SNHLY and FYNNEI. CDR3 amino acids: CASSGGGQPHF. CDR3 DNA sequence: TGTGCCAGCAGTGGGGGGGGGCAACCCCACTTT.

The V and J genes are TRBV3-1 (or the pseudogene TRBV3-2) and TRBJ1-1, with D possibly matching TRBD1 (5 bases). The CDR3 is made up of 17 amino acids. V was cut by 0 bases and J by 0 bases, with 14 bases left in between. Germline lookup yields CDR1 LGHDT and CDR2 YNNKEL (reference sequence). DNA of the CDR3: TGTGCCAGCAGCCAAGATCGTGGCAGGGCTTTGAACACTGAAGCTTTCTTT. Its translation: CASSQDRGRALNTEAFF.

V gene TRBV3-1 (or the pseudogene TRBV3-2) combines with J gene TRBJ1-2; D not resolved. V dropped 0 bases and J dropped 6 bases, with 14 bases sitting between them. CDR1 LGHDT and CDR2 YNNKEL come from the germline V gene (reference sequence). The CDR3 has 15 amino acids. CDR3 sequence: CASSQDPGSLDGYTF. The CDR3 coding sequence is TGTGCCAGCAGCCAAGACCCGGGGAGCCTCGATGGCTACACCTTC.

This clone came up once. V and J are TRBV30 and TRBJ2-1; D unclear. Germline V lookup: CDR1 GTSNPN, CDR2 SVGIG (reference sequence). The CDR3 length is 14 residues. Trimming stripped 2 bases from V and 7 bases from J, with 15 bases between. The CDR3: CAWSTSRLINEQFF. The DNA of the CDR3 is TGTGCCTGGAGTACCAGCCGACTCATTAATGAGCAGTTCTTC.

The chain links TRBV7-9 to TRBJ1-4, with 9 bases that match TRBD1. The CDR3 is 14 residues long. Germline values: CDR1 SEHNR, CDR2 FQNEAQ (reference sequence). With 5 bases clipped from V and 7 bases from J, the junction kept 5 bases outside the gene matches. The CDR3 coding sequence is TGTGCCAGCAGCCAAGGACAGGGGAGTGAAAAACTGTTTTTT. Translation gives CASSQGQGSEKLFF. Together with reference TRBV7-9 and TRBJ1-4, the CDR3 gives the full variable domain: DTGVSQNPRHKITKRGQNVTFRCDPISEHNRLYWYRQTLGQGPEFLTYFQNEAQLEKSRLLSDRFSAERPKGSFSTLEIQRTEQGDSAMYLCASSQGQGSEKLFFGSGTQLSVL.

CDR3 nucleotides: TGTGCCAGCAGTTACCTCCGGGTTCAGCCCCAGCATTTT. It specifies CASSYLRVQPQHF. The chain is built from TRBV6-5 and TRBJ1-5; no reliable D call. The CDR3 spans 13 residues. Germline V gene lookup returns CDR1 MNHEY and CDR2 SVGAGI. V was clipped by 2 bases and J by 6 bases, with 8 bases between them.

The V gene is TRBV10-1, the J gene TRBJ2-1; 11 bases line up with TRBD2. CDR3 length: 15 residues. Germline V CDR1 and CDR2: WNHNN, SYGVQD (reference sequence). The trim removed 6 bases at V and 4 bases at J, leaving 5 bases unmatched. CDR3 in DNA: TGCGCCAGCAGACTAGCGGGGGATGAATACAATGAGCAGTTCTTC. Its translation: CASRLAGDEYNEQFF.

The chain links TRBV19 to TRBJ1-1, with 10 bases matching TRBD1. This CDR3 is built from 16 residues. The J segment lost 5 bases and the V segment lost 5 bases, leaving 11 bases of the junction unmatched. Germline CDR1 LNHDA, CDR2 SQIVND (reference sequence). CDR3 coding DNA: TGTGCCAGTAGTCCTCTCCGACAGGGGGCAAGGACTGAAGCTTTCTTT. Translation: CASSPLRQGARTEAFF.